The T cell receptor beta chain under discussion was sequenced for a study of yellow fever vaccine responses in identical twins. Each CDR3 protein is one row after TCRdb ran MiXCR on the RT-PCR reads. This table holds over 2,000 distinct CDR3 sequences, approximately 78% found once. On this clonotype itself: Its antigen is not identified.

Germline values: CDR1 MNHEY, CDR2 SVGAGI. V gave up 2 bases and J gave up 11 bases, with 15 bases separating them. The CDR3 extends over 13 amino acids. Findings and limits, study-wide: On the reported evidence, twins' vaccine T cell responses seemed partly convergent and partly personalized.

The material was T cells from blood (PBMCs), unsorted or a sorted subset (not recorded which), obtained before or after yellow fever vaccination (not recorded which). This TCR derives from a woman between 18 and 30 years old who received the yellow fever vaccine. The chain joins TRBV6-5 to TRBJ1-1; D might be TRBD1 (5 bases). The CDR3 DNA follows: TGTGCCAGCAGTTACGGGGAGGGACTGCTCGCTTTCTTT. Amino acids: CASSYGEGLLAFF.